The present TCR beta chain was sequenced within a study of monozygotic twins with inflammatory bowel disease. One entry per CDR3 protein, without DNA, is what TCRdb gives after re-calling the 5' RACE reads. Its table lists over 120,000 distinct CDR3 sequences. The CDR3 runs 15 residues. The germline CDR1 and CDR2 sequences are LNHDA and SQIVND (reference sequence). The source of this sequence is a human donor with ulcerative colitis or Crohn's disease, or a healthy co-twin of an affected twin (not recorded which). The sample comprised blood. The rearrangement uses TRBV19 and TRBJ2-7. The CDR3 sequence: CASSRDSRIPYEQYF.